This TCR beta chain originates from a study of cytomegalovirus exposure and HLA in healthy donors. The overall study: The 120 validation repertoires used the same platform as the 550 to 850 first-cohort repertoires (as reported by a later analysis).

As to this clone: Its specificity is unknown. The sample contains more than one DNA sequence encoding this CDR3.

This table comes from immunoSEQ multiplex PCR, and its TCRdb copy is limited to in-frame clones, with some not included. Here the sample spans 220,000 or so clones, approximately 87% being singletons. Regarding the study as a whole: According to the study, 150 to 200 TCR beta chains were cytomegalovirus-associated. Usually a TCR sequence was rare, but some public TCRs were found in many donors.

Sequencing input: PBMCs. This receptor was obtained from a woman younger than 30 in good health and CMV-seronegative.

CDR3 loop: CAWSGQPNTEAFF. In nucleotides, the CDR3 is TGTGCCTGGAGCGGACAGCCAAACACTGAAGCTTTCTTT. The chain has TRBV30 and TRBJ1-1, with D tentatively TRBD1 (6 bases). V lost 3 bases, J lost 2 bases, and 10 bases lay in between. This CDR3 contains 13 residues. Germline V CDR1 and CDR2: GTSNPN, SVGIG (reference sequence).